A single sample is the source of the 9 T cell receptor beta chains below, sequenced in a study of T cell repertoires and HLA-DP antigens. These receptors lack a known antigen. Assay used: immunoSEQ multiplex PCR; TCRdb lists only in-frame clones, some missing. The sample records 85,000 to 90,000 clones, around nine tenths being singletons. The sequencing sample was made of CD4+ T cells from PBMCs. These receptors were collected from a man aged 50 to 59 in good health and CMV-seronegative.

The chain recombines TRBV5-4 with TRBJ2-7; 12 positions match TRBD2. CDR1 and CDR2 from the germline V gene are SGHNT and YYREEE (reference sequence). The CDR3 is 16 amino acids. V shed 6 bases, J shed 1 base, and the junction held 8 bases outside the gene matches. The chain's CDR3 is CASMPAGLAGSYEQYF. The CDR3 DNA reads as TGTGCCAGCATGCCAGCTGGACTAGCGGGATCCTACGAGCAGTACTTC.

Many counts were recorded for this clone. The J gene is TRBJ2-3, the V gene TRBV5-1; D is unclear. CDR3 length: 11 residues. Germline V gives CDR1 SGHRS, CDR2 YFSETQ. V shed 2 bases and J shed 2 bases, with 0 bases lying between them. The CDR3 nucleotides read TGCGCCAGCAGCTTCACAGATACGCAGTATTTT. Translation gives CASSFTDTQYF.

This clone was seen once. V is TRBV14 and J is TRBJ2-3; TRBD1 matches at 9 bases. Trimming took 10 bases from V and 3 from J; bases not matched to a gene: 8. Germline CDR1 SGHDN, CDR2 FVKESK. There are 14 residues in the CDR3. This chain's CDR3 is CATRRQGGTDTQYF. The CDR3 DNA is TGTGCCACCAGAAGACAGGGGGGTACAGATACGCAGTATTTT.

This rearrangement joins TRBV7-9 to TRBJ1-1, with a weak D call TRBD1 (6 bases). The CDR3 has 14 amino acids. V was pared by 2 bases and J by 0 bases, with 7 bases between. Germline loops: CDR1 SEHNR, CDR2 FQNEAQ (reference sequence). The DNA for the CDR3 is TGTGCCAGCAGCTTATCAGGGGTGAACACTGAAGCTTTCTTT. As protein: CASSLSGVNTEAFF.

For the CDR3, the DNA is TGTGCCAGCAGTTGGGGCTACGAGCAGTACTTC. It yields the protein CASSWGYEQYF. The rearrangement joins TRBV6-1 to TRBJ2-7; unclear D gene. The V end was cut by 5 bases, the J end by 3 bases, with 5 bases between. CDR1 and CDR2 (germline): MNHNS, SASEGT. CDR3 length: 11 residues.

The rearrangement joins TRBV28 to TRBJ1-2; D gene uncertain. Trimming removed 3 bases at V and 1 base at J, with 6 bases between. Per the germline V gene, CDR1 is MDHEN and CDR2 is SYDVKM. This CDR3 region has 13 residues. This CDR3 is CASSFPDNYGYTF. In nucleotides, the CDR3 is TGTGCCAGCAGTTTCCCAGATAACTATGGCTACACCTTC.

The chain uses TRBV5-8 and TRBJ1-2; D is ambiguous. The CDR3 runs to 16 residues. Germline lookup yields CDR1 SGHTS and CDR2 YDEGEE. V lost 6 bases to trimming and J lost 1 base, with 19 bases between them. Written as DNA, the CDR3 is TGTGCCAGCACCCCCCAGGTGTGGTTACTTAACTATGGCTACACCTTC. This translates into CASTPQVWLLNYGYTF.

This chain joins TRBV4-3 and TRBJ2-1, with D unresolved. Germline V gives CDR1 LGHNA, CDR2 YSLEER. The CDR3 has 17 amino acids. Trimming left V 0 bases short and J 0 bases short, with 12 bases between. The CDR3 bases are TGCGCCAGCAGCCAAGATTGGGAAGGAAGCTCCTACAATGAGCAGTTCTTC. It encodes CASSQDWEGSSYNEQFF.

The V and J genes are TRBV5-1 and TRBJ2-7, with D possibly TRBD2 on 5 matching bases. CDR3 size: 13 residues. Trimming took off 4 bases at V and 1 base at J, with 9 bases between the two ends. Looked up from germline, CDR1 is SGHRS and CDR2 is YFSETQ. The CDR3: CASSPGVSYEQYF. The CDR3 DNA follows: TGCGCCAGCAGCCCCGGGGTTTCCTACGAGCAGTACTTC.